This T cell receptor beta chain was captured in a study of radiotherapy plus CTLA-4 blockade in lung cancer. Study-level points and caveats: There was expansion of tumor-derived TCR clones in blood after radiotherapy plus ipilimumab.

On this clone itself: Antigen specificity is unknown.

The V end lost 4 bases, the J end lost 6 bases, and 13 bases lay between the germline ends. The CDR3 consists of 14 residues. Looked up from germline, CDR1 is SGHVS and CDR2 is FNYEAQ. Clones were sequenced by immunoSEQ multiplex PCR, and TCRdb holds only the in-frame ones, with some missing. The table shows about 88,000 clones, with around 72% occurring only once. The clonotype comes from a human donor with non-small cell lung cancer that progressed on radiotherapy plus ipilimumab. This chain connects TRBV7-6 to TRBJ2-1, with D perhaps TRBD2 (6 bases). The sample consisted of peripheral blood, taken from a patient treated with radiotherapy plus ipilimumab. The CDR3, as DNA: TGTGCCAGCAGCTCCCCCGGGAGACTCAATGAGCAGTTCTTC. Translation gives CASSSPGRLNEQFF.